The TCR beta chain under discussion was sequenced for a study of CD8 T cells in ankylosing spondylitis. Notes on this clonotype: Its antigen is still unknown.

Each CDR3 protein is one row after TCRdb ran MiXCR on the 5' RACE reads. This sample has roughly 440,000 distinct CDR3 sequences, with about 15% found just once. General study findings and limits: Seemingly characteristic of ankylosing spondylitis blood was a TCR beta motif consisting of about 8 highly homologous variants.

The receptor was isolated from a male donor with ankylosing spondylitis. Material: blood, either unsorted or a sorted T cell fraction (not recorded which).

CDR3 DNA sequence: TGTGCCACCACATTACTGGGCGGGGGCCTCGGCACAGATACGCAGTATTTT. It translates to CATTLLGGGLGTDTQYF. The V gene is TRBV6-5, the J gene TRBJ2-3, with D perhaps TRBD2 (7 bases). The CDR3 runs to 17 residues. Between the trimmed V and J ends, which lost 10 bases and 1 base, there was a span of 24 bases. Germline V gene lookup returns CDR1 MNHEY and CDR2 SVGAGI.